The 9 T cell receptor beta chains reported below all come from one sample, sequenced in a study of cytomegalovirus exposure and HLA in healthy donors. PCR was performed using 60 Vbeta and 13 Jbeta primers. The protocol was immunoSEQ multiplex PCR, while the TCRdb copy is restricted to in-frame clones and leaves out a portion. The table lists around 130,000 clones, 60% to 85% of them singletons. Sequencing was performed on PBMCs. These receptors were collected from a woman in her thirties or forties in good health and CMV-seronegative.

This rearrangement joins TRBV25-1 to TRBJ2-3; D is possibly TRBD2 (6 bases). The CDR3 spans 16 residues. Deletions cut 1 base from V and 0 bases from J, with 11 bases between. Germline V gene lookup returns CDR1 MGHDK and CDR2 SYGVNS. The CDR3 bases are TGTGCCAGCAGTGAATCCCGCGGGGCCAGCACAGATACGCAGTATTTT. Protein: CASSESRGASTDTQYF.

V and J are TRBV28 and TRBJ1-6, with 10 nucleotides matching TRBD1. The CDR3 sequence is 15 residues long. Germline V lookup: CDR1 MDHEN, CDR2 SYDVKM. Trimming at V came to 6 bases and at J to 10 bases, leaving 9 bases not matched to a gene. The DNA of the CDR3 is TGTGCCAGCAGCAGACAGGGGGCGATTCGGTCACCCCTCCACTTT. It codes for CASSRQGAIRSPLHF.

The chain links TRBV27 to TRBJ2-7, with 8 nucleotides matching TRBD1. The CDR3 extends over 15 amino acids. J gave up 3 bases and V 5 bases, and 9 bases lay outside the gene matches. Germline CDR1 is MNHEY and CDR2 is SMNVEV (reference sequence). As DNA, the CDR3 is TGTGCCAGCAGTCAACCAGGGACAGGATACTACGAGCAGTACTTC. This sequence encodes CASSQPGTGYYEQYF.

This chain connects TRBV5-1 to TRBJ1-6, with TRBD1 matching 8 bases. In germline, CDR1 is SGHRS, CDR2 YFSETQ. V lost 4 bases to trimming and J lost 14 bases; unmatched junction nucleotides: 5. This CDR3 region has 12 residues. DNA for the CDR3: TGCGCCAGCAGCAACCCGACAGGGGCCCTCCACTTT. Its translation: CASSNPTGALHF.

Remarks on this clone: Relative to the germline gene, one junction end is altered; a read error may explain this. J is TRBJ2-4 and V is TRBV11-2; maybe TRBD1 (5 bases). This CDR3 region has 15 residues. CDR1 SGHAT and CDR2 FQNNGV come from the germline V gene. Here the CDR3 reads CASSRTRESKNSQYF. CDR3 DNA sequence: TGTGCCAGCAGCCGTACCAGGGAATCCAAAAACAGTCAGTACTTC.

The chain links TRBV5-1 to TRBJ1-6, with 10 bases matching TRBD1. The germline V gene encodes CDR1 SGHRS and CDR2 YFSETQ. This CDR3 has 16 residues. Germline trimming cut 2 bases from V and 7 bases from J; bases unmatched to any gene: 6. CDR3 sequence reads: CASSFFSGQGNSPLHF. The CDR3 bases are TGCGCCAGCAGCTTCTTCTCGGGACAGGGGAATTCACCCCTCCACTTT.

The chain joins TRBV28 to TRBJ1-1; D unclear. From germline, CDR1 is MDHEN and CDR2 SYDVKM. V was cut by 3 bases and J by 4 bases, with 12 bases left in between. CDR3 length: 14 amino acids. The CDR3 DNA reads TGTGCCAGCAGTTTGTCAGGTTTTGCCACTGAAGCTTTCTTT. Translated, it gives CASSLSGFATEAFF.

In nucleotides, the CDR3 is TGTGCCAGCAGCGCCCTAAACACCGGGGAGCTGTTTTTT. It translates to CASSALNTGELFF. V gene TRBV9 combines with J gene TRBJ2-2; the D is unclear. The germline V gene has CDR1 SGDLS and CDR2 YYNGEE. The CDR3 is 13 residues long. V gave up 3 bases and J gave up 2 bases, with 5 bases separating them. Full variable domain (remainder filled in from reference TRBV9 and TRBJ2-2): DSGVTQTPKHLITATGQRVTLRCSPRSGDLSVYWYQQSLDQGLQFLIQYYNGEERAKGNILERFSAQQFPDLHSELNLSSLELGDSALYFCASSALNTGELFFGEGSRLTVL.

This CDR3 is CARRPGTGENTGELFF. In DNA, the CDR3 is TGTGCCAGAAGGCCCGGGACAGGGGAAAACACCGGGGAGCTGTTTTTT. V gene TRBV5-3 combines with J gene TRBJ2-2; 10 bases are a match to TRBD1. TRBV5-3 is designated an ORF whose function remains uncertain. This CDR3 comprises 16 residues. V trimming: 5 bases; J trimming: 2 bases; junction bases outside the gene matches: 6.